A selection of T cell receptor beta chains follows, all from one sample in a study of long-term antiretroviral therapy in people with HIV. TCRdb's table, derived via immunoSEQ multiplex PCR, lists solely in-frame clones and lacks some. The sample lists 25,000 to 30,000 clones, approximately 78% seen once, with approximately 8.3% in the top ten. Here the sequenced sample was unsorted PBMCs, taken 3 years after starting antiretroviral therapy. The receptors come from a middle-aged man with HIV. Each CDR3 is given with its conserved first and last residue. The order of the fields is V gene, clone size, J gene, CDR3 protein. Some rows mark clone size as missing; the rest say once, few, many or name a class of expanded clone.

V: TRBV7-2
size: -
J: TRBJ1-5
CDR3: CASSQDRVDPPQHF

V: TRBV5-1
size: -
J: TRBJ1-1
CDR3: CASSPQENTEAFF

V: TRBV14
size: -
J: TRBJ2-2
CDR3: CASSKGVNTGELFF

V: TRBV18
size: -
J: TRBJ1-4
CDR3: CASSPTGTGDEKLFF

V: TRBV28
size: -
J: TRBJ2-6
CDR3: CASSQNKGSGANVLTF

V: TRBV5-4
size: -
J: TRBJ1-5
CDR3: CASSRQGDNQPQHF

V: TRBV6-1
size: -
J: TRBJ1-1
CDR3: CASSEFVGSPEAFF

V: TRBV27
size: -
J: TRBJ2-1
CDR3: CASSSNLGRSYNEQFF

V: TRBV5-1
size: -
J: TRBJ2-1
CDR3: CASSLYGTSGRVSRNEQFF

V: TRBV7-6
size: -
J: TRBJ2-1
CDR3: CASSLTGLPDNEQFF

V: TRBV28
size: -
J: TRBJ2-7
CDR3: CRVGAGPHEQYF

V: TRBV13
size: once
J: TRBJ2-1
CDR3: CASSIRPGLAGSDEQFF

V: TRBV6-1
size: -
J: TRBJ2-2
CDR3: CASRWTQDGELFF

V: TRBV5-5
size: few
J: TRBJ1-5
CDR3: CASSLGERQPQHF

V: TRBV27
size: once
J: TRBJ2-7
CDR3: CASSDGVSAYEQYF

V: TRBV6-5
size: -
J: TRBJ1-2
CDR3: CASRATGGDYGYTF

V: TRBV2
size: few
J: TRBJ1-5
CDR3: CASLSGADSNQPQHF

V: TRBV5-6
size: -
J: TRBJ2-4
CDR3: CASSLASGARAKNIQYF

V: TRBV6-6
size: once
J: TRBJ2-5
CDR3: CASSAGVAETQYF

V: TRBV10-2
size: -
J: TRBJ1-2
CDR3: CASSETGGAEGYTF

V: TRBV13
size: -
J: TRBJ2-1
CDR3: CASSNPGLAGGPRPAGYNYNEQFF